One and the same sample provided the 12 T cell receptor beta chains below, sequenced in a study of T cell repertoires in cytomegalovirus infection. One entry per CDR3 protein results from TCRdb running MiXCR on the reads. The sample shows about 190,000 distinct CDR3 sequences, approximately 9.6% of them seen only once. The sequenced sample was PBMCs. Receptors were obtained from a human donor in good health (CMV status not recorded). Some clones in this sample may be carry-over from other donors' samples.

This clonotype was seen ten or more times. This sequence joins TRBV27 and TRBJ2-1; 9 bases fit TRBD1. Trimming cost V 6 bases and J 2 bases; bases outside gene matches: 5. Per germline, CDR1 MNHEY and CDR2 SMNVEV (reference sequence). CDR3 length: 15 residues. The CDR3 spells CASRAGQGPYNEQFF. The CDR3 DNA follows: TGTGCCAGCAGGGCCGGACAGGGGCCCTACAATGAGCAGTTCTTC.

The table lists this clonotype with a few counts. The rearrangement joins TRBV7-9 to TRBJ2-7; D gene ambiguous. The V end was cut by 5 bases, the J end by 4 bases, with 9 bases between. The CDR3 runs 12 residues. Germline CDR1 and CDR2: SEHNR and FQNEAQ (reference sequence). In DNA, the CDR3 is TGTGCCAGCAGCCCGAACGGGTACGAGCAGTACTTC. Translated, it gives CASSPNGYEQYF.

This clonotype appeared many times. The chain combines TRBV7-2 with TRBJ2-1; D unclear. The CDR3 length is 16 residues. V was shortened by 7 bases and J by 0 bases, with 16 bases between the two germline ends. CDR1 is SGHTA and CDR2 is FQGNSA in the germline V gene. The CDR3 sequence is CASIKAGSSSYNEQFF. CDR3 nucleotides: TGTGCCAGCATCAAGGCTGGCAGTAGCTCCTACAATGAGCAGTTCTTC.

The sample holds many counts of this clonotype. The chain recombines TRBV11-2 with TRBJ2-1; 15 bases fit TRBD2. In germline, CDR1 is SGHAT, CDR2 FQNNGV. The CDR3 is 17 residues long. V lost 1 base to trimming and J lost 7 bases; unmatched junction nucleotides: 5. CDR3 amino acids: CASSLGTSGRDLNEQFF. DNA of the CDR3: TGTGCCAGCAGCTTAGGGACTAGCGGGAGGGATCTTAATGAGCAGTTCTTC.

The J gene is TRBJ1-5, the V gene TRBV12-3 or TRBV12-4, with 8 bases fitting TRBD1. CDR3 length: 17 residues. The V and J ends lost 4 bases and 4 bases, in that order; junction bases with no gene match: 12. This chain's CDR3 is CASSWGAGGKTNQPQHF. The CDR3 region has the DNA TGTGCCAGCAGTTGGGGGGCAGGGGGCAAGACAAATCAGCCCCAGCATTTT.

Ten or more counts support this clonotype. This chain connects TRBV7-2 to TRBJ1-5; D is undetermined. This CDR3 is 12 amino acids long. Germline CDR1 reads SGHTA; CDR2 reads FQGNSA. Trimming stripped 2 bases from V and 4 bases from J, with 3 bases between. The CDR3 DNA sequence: TGTGCCAGCAGCTTACAAAATCAGCCCCAGCATTTT. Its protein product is CASSLQNQPQHF.

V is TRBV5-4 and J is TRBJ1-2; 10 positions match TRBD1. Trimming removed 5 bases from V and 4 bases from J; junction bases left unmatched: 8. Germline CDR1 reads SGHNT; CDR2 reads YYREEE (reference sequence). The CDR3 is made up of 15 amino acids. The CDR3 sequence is CASRSGTGVSYGYTF. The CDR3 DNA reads TGTGCCAGCAGATCCGGGACAGGGGTTTCCTATGGCTACACCTTC.

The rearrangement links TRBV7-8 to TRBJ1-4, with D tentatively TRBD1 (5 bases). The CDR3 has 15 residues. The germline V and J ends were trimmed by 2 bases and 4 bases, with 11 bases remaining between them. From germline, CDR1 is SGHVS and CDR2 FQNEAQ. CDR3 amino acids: CASSLRGDFNEKLFF. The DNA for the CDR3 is TGTGCCAGCAGCTTAAGAGGGGACTTTAATGAAAAACTGTTTTTT.

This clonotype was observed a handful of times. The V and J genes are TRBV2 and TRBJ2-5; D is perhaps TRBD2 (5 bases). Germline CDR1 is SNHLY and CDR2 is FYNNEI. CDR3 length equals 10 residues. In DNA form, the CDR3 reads TGTGTCCTCGGGGAAGAGACCCAGTACTTC. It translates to CVLGEETQYF.

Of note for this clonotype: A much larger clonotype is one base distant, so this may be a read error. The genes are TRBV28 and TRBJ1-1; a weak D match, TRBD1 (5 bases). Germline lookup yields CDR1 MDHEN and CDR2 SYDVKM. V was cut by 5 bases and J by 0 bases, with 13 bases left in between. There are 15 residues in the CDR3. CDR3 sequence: CASSTGTNMNTEAFF. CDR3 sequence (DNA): TGTGCCAGCAGTACCGGGACGAACATGAACACTGAAGCTTTCTTT.

CDR3 DNA: TGTGCCAGCAGCTTACAGTGGACGGAAACCTACGAGCAGTACTTC. It is translated as CASSLQWTETYEQYF. The V call is TRBV7-2, the J call TRBJ2-7, with D hard to call. V lost 2 bases, J lost 2 bases, and 13 bases lay in between. From germline, CDR1 is SGHTA and CDR2 FQGNSA. This CDR3 comprises 15 residues.

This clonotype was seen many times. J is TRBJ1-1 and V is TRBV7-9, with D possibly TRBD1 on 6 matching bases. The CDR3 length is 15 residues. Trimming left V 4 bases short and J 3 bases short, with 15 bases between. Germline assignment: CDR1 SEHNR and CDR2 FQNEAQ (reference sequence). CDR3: CASSSGESLHTEAFF. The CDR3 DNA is TGTGCCAGCAGCTCAGGGGAAAGTTTGCACACTGAAGCTTTCTTT.